This TCR beta chain stems from a study of blood T cell repertoires in COVID-19. Study context: Researchers got acute and convalescent COVID-19 samples from the United States, Italy and Spain. PBMCs, B-cell-depleted T cells, or T cells provided the cDNA or gDNA that made up the material.

The V end was cut by 5 bases, the J end by 7 bases, with 23 bases between. Germline values: CDR1 MNHEY, CDR2 SMNVEV (reference sequence). CDR3 size: 16 residues. In the authors' methods: Reference gene primer amplification gave estimated nucleated cell counts. The repertoire was sequenced with immunoSEQ multiplex PCR; TCRdb's copy has only in-frame clones and lacks some. The V and J calls and clone size come from that table; D and trimming were worked out from the DNA. The sample consists of about 100,000 clones, around 83% of them appearing once. The chain couples TRBV27 to TRBJ1-2; the D gene is possibly TRBD1 (6 bases). This sequence originates from a human donor in a cohort sampled during active COVID-19. Input material: peripheral blood. CDR3 amino acids: CASSPSIGEGELGYTF. The CDR3 region has the DNA TGTGCCAGCAGTCCTTCAATTGGGGAGGGGGAGCTTGGCTACACCTTC.